This T cell receptor beta chain was identified during a study of T cell responses to AZD1222 COVID-19 vaccine. Trimming cost V 0 bases and J 7 bases, with 10 bases left between them. The CDR3 contains 13 residues. CDR1 and CDR2 from the germline V gene are GTSNPN and SVGIG (reference sequence). With regard to this clone: The antigen remains undetermined.

This table comes from immunoSEQ multiplex PCR, and its TCRdb copy is limited to in-frame clones, with some not included. The data hold 140,000 to 150,000 clones, with 85% to 95% observed a single time. The study's findings and limits: Breadth and depth of Spike-specific TCRs rose after two AZD1222 doses.

Sequencing was performed on peripheral blood, taken after recovery from COVID-19. V gene TRBV30 combines with J gene TRBJ1-5; D gene ambiguous. The TCR was taken from an adult who had recovered from COVID-19. The CDR3 sequence is CAWSVGLDQPQHF. The CDR3 DNA is TGTGCCTGGAGTGTTGGTCTCGACCAGCCCCAGCATTTT. Full variable domain (rest looked up from reference TRBV30 and TRBJ1-5): SQTIHQWPATLVQPVGSPLSLECTVEGTSNPNLYWYRQAAGRGLQLLFYSVGIGQISSEVPQNLSASRPQDRQFILSSKKLLLSDSGFYLCAWSVGLDQPQHFGDGTRLSIL.